This T cell receptor beta chain appears in the sequencing data of a study of beta chain features in type 1 diabetes. Study information: Across every sample, around 98 million sorted cells were examined in total. The study's findings and limits: Within each of all four CD4+ subsets, Type 1 diabetes patients had TCRB CDR3s that were moderately but significantly shorter. A closer apparent resemblance between naive, central memory and Treg TCRB repertoires was seen in patients than in healthy donors.

The germline V and J ends were trimmed by 5 bases and 6 bases, with 14 bases remaining between them. CDR1 and CDR2 from the germline V gene are SGHTA and FQGNSA. The CDR3 loop spans 14 amino acids. All of the sorted populations showed purity greater than 95%. What was sequenced were expressed TCRB transcripts, since all of the isolated RNA had been reverse transcribed. Repertoires were generated with immunoSEQ multiplex PCR, while TCRdb's copy carries only in-frame clones and drops some. In the table there are around 500,000 clones, roughly 30% of which are singletons. A note on this clone: Its cognate antigen is unknown.

Sequencing was carried out using naive CD4+ T cells from blood. This clonotype was sampled from a man aged 18 to 30 in good health. The chain combines TRBV7-2 with TRBJ1-5; D gene uncertain. In DNA, the CDR3 is TGTGCCAGCAGCCCGAATTCCGGTGGTCAGCCCCAGCATTTT. Amino acid sequence: CASSPNSGGQPQHF.